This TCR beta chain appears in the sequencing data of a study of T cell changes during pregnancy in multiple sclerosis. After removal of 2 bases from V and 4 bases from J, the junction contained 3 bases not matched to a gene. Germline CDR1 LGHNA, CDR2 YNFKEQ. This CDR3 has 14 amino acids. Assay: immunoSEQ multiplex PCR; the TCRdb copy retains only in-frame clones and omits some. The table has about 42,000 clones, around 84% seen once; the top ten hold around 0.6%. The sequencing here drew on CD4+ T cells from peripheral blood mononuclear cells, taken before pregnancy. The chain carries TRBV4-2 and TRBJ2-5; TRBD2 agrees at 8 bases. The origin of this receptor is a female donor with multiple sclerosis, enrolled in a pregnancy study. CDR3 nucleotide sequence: TGTGCCAGCAGCCAACGAGCGGGGGTAGAGACCCAGTACTTC. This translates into CASSQRAGVETQYF.